This is a list of T cell receptor beta chains from one sample in a study of regulatory T cells in long-lasting Graves disease. MiXCR, applied by TCRdb to the multiplex PCR reads, yields one record per CDR3 protein. The data show roughly 450,000 distinct CDR3 sequences, 20% to 25% seen once. The sample consisted of peripheral blood mononuclear cells (PBMCs), taken when the disease was refractory, from a patient treated with antithyroid drugs. Source of these receptors: a female donor with Graves disease. Both conserved end residues are part of each CDR3. The order of the fields is V gene, clone size, D gene, CDR3 length, J gene, CDR3 protein, CDR3 DNA. A D gene is named only where the DNA matches it firmly. Not all rows give a size; the values are once, few, many and, for expanded clones, a class.

V gene: TRBV28; clone size: many; D gene: TRBD2; CDR3 length: 17; J gene: TRBJ2-2; CDR3 protein: CASGWGLAGGPTGELFF; CDR3 DNA: TGTGCCAGCGGCTGGGGACTAGCGGGAGGGCCTACCGGGGAGCTGTTTTTT
V gene: TRBV13; clone size: -; D gene: -; CDR3 length: 15; J gene: TRBJ2-7; CDR3 protein: CASSSQIESSYEQYF; CDR3 DNA: TGTGCCAGCAGCTCTCAGATAGAGAGCTCCTACGAGCAGTACTTC
V gene: TRBV3-1; clone size: -; D gene: TRBD2; CDR3 length: 16; J gene: TRBJ2-5; CDR3 protein: CASSQESSGREKTQYF; CDR3 DNA: TGTGCCAGCAGCCAAGAGAGCAGCGGGAGAGAAAAGACCCAGTACTTC
V gene: TRBV3-1; clone size: once; D gene: TRBD1; CDR3 length: 15; J gene: TRBJ2-1; CDR3 protein: CASSPPGQGYNEQFF; CDR3 DNA: TGTGCCAGCAGTCCACCGGGACAGGGATACAATGAGCAGTTCTTC
V gene: TRBV5-1; clone size: -; D gene: TRBD2; CDR3 length: 14; J gene: TRBJ2-5; CDR3 protein: CASSHSGKGETQYF; CDR3 DNA: TGCGCCAGCAGTCATAGCGGGAAGGGGGAGACCCAGTACTTC
V gene: TRBV4-1; clone size: -; D gene: -; CDR3 length: 15; J gene: TRBJ1-1; CDR3 protein: CASSQPTAMNTEAFF; CDR3 DNA: TGCGCCAGCAGCCAACCCACAGCGATGAACACTGAAGCTTTCTTT
V gene: TRBV2; clone size: many; D gene: TRBD1; CDR3 length: 14; J gene: TRBJ1-1; CDR3 protein: CASSSQGARTEAFF; CDR3 DNA: TGTGCCAGCAGTTCCCAGGGGGCGAGGACTGAAGCTTTCTTT
V gene: TRBV19; clone size: -; D gene: TRBD2; CDR3 length: 15; J gene: TRBJ2-7; CDR3 protein: CASSIASGGTYEQYF; CDR3 DNA: TGTGCCAGTAGTATCGCTAGCGGGGGGACCTACGAGCAGTACTTC
V gene: TRBV14; clone size: few; D gene: -; CDR3 length: 14; J gene: TRBJ2-5; CDR3 protein: CASSTGASGRTQYF; CDR3 DNA: TGTGCCAGCAGCACCGGGGCCTCGGGTAGGACCCAGTACTTC
V gene: TRBV15; clone size: -; D gene: -; CDR3 length: 14; J gene: TRBJ1-1; CDR3 protein: CATSRGSSAVEAFF; CDR3 DNA: TGTGCCACCAGCAGAGGTTCAAGCGCAGTTGAAGCTTTCTTT
V gene: TRBV7-2; clone size: few; D gene: -; CDR3 length: 15; J gene: TRBJ1-1; CDR3 protein: CASRPPGSMNTEAFF; CDR3 DNA: TGTGCCAGCAGGCCCCCAGGGTCAATGAACACTGAAGCTTTCTTT
V gene: TRBV10-3; clone size: -; D gene: -; CDR3 length: 16; J gene: TRBJ1-1; CDR3 protein: CAISESILGRRTEAFF; CDR3 DNA: TGTGCCATCAGTGAGTCGATCTTGGGGCGGCGGACTGAAGCTTTCTTT
V gene: TRBV2; clone size: many; D gene: -; CDR3 length: 14; J gene: TRBJ1-2; CDR3 protein: CASSAEGVNYGYTF; CDR3 DNA: TGTGCCAGCAGTGCCGAGGGAGTTAACTATGGCTACACCTTC
V gene: TRBV6-1; clone size: -; D gene: -; CDR3 length: 15; J gene: TRBJ2-7; CDR3 protein: CASSPHSGSSYEQYF; CDR3 DNA: TGTGCCAGCAGTCCTCATTCCGGAAGCTCCTACGAGCAGTACTTC
V gene: TRBV7-9; clone size: few; D gene: TRBD1; CDR3 length: 15; J gene: TRBJ1-2; CDR3 protein: CASSLGTGVAYGYTF; CDR3 DNA: TGTGCCAGCAGCTTAGGGACAGGGGTGGCTTATGGCTACACCTTC
V gene: TRBV20-1; clone size: -; D gene: -; CDR3 length: 15; J gene: TRBJ1-5; CDR3 protein: CSAIRSARSNQPQHF; CDR3 DNA: TGCAGTGCTATCAGATCCGCGAGGAGCAATCAGCCCCAGCATTTT
V gene: TRBV20-1; clone size: -; D gene: -; CDR3 length: 13; J gene: TRBJ2-7; CDR3 protein: CSARRPRLYEQYF; CDR3 DNA: TGCAGTGCTAGACGGCCCCGGCTCTACGAGCAGTACTTC
V gene: TRBV12-3/TRBV12-4; clone size: -; D gene: TRBD2; CDR3 length: 15; J gene: TRBJ2-1; CDR3 protein: CASSLYSGGGNEQFF; CDR3 DNA: TGTGCCAGCAGTTTATATAGCGGGGGTGGTAATGAGCAGTTCTTC
V gene: TRBV6-1; clone size: -; D gene: TRBD2; CDR3 length: 15; J gene: TRBJ2-7; CDR3 protein: CASNTLAGGRYEQYF; CDR3 DNA: TGTGCCAGCAACACACTAGCGGGAGGGCGCTACGAGCAGTACTTC
V gene: TRBV20-1; clone size: -; D gene: -; CDR3 length: 13; J gene: TRBJ1-5; CDR3 protein: CSARDPQNQPQHF; CDR3 DNA: TGCAGTGCTAGAGACCCTCAGAATCAGCCCCAGCATTTT